Below, one T cell receptor beta chain is given with its context. Its antigen is unidentified. Germline lookup yields CDR1 SGHDT and CDR2 YYEEEE. Trimming took off 4 bases at V and 6 bases at J, with 17 bases between the two ends. The CDR3 has 14 residues. These data originate in a study of cytomegalovirus exposure and HLA in healthy donors. Across the study: Membership in the Caucasian-associated ancestry cluster was found for around 81% of nearly 400 genotyped donors.

Study findings and constraints: Being indistinguishable, some V segments were excluded, TRBV6-2 and TRBV6-3 among them. The authors later found HLA-associated TCR beta chains more clonally expanded than equally common others. In vitro, three CMV-associated chains proved specific for CMV antigens.

Researchers ran the PCR with 60 Vbeta and 13 Jbeta primers. Sequencing used immunoSEQ multiplex PCR; TCRdb keeps in-frame clones, though not all of them. The sample yields 95,000 to 150,000 clones, under 85% seen once. Material for sequencing was PBMCs. The sequence was collected from a man aged 18 to 30 in good health and CMV-seropositive. This chain connects TRBV5-6 to TRBJ2-7; D possibly corresponds to TRBD2 (5 bases). This CDR3 reads CASSPGYGGGEQYF. The CDR3 DNA reads as TGTGCCAGCAGCCCGGGGTACGGAGGTGGCGAGCAGTACTTC.